Below, 17 T cell receptor beta chains from the same sample are listed, as sequenced in a study of CXCR3-negative and CXCR3-positive naive CD8 T cells. 5' RACE that incorporated UMI labels was used to prepare the TRB cDNA libraries. TCRdb reanalyzed the 5' RACE reads and collapses them to one entry per CDR3 protein, without DNA. The listing records about 42,000 distinct CDR3 sequences. What was sequenced was naive CXCR3- CD8+ T cells from blood. The subset is: CD45RO-CCR7+CD27+CD95- naive CD8+ T cells lacking CXCR3 (TNR3-). These receptors all stem from a human donor in good health. Some clones in this sample may be carry-over from other donors' samples.

The gene calls are TRBV6-2 or TRBV6-3 and TRBJ2-1; the D call of TRBD1 rests on TCRdb alone, since no DNA is present to check it. This CDR3 is 15 amino acids long. Per the germline V gene, CDR1 is MNHEY and CDR2 is SVGEGT. CDR3: CASSYPRTGDNGQFF.

The chain carries TRBV20-1 and TRBJ2-1. This CDR3 contains 11 residues. Germline V lookup: CDR1 DFQATT, CDR2 SNEGSKA (reference sequence). CDR3: CSGQPANEQFF.

The chain has TRBV19 and TRBJ2-7; TCRdb picks TRBD2, but there is no DNA to check that call. Germline assignment: CDR1 LNHDA and CDR2 SQIVND (reference sequence). The CDR3 is 15 amino acids. CDR3 loop: CASSWGGGVSYEQYF.

The chain combines TRBV21-1 with TRBJ1-6; TCRdb's D gene call, TRBD1, goes unchecked for lack of DNA. TRBV21-1 is reported as a pseudogene. This CDR3 spans 17 amino acids. The CDR3 loop is CASSKIHREMGHSPLHF.

This chain uses TRBV2 with TRBJ1-2; TCRdb names TRBD1, which stays unverified in the absence of DNA. CDR3 length: 14 residues. CDR1 and CDR2 (germline): SNHLY, FYNNEI. The CDR3 spells CASSHRDRLYGYTF.

The chain combines TRBV27 with TRBJ1-3. The CDR3 contains 14 residues. Germline V lookup: CDR1 MNHEY, CDR2 SMNVEV (reference sequence). CDR3 protein: CASSFSILEDTIYF.

The chain has TRBV11-2 and TRBJ2-4; TCRdb proposes TRBD1, but this gene call is untestable without DNA. The CDR3 has 15 residues. In germline, CDR1 is SGHAT, CDR2 FQNNGV. The CDR3 loop reads CASRGWGQHKNIQYF. Based on the CDR3 plus reference TRBV11-2 and TRBJ2-4, the full variable domain is EAGVAQSPRYKIIEKRQSVAFWCNPISGHATLYWYQQILGQGPKLLIQFQNNGVVDDSQLPKDRFSAERLKGVDSTLKIQPAKLEDSAVYLCASRGWGQHKNIQYFGAGTRLSVL.

The chain combines TRBV7-9 with TRBJ2-1. Germline loops: CDR1 SEHNR, CDR2 FQNEAQ (reference sequence). The CDR3 loop spans 12 amino acids. The CDR3 sequence is CASSLSGQGQFF.

The chain has TRBV12-3 or TRBV12-4 and TRBJ2-3. The CDR3 is made up of 14 amino acids. CDR3 region: CASSFSYLTDTQYF.

The chain joins TRBV25-1 to TRBJ1-1. The CDR3 length is 14 residues. CDR1 and CDR2 from the germline V gene are MGHDK and SYGVNS. The CDR3 sequence is CASSPWEKGTEAFF. Full variable domain (outside the CDR3, taken from reference TRBV25-1 and TRBJ1-1): EADIYQTPRYLVIGTGKKITLECSQTMGHDKMYWYQQDPGMELHLIHYSYGVNSTEKGDLSSESTVSRIRTEHFPLTLESARPSHTSQYLCASSPWEKGTEAFFGQGTRLTVV.

This chain joins TRBV28 and TRBJ2-7; TCRdb selects TRBD2, and the lack of DNA leaves this call unchecked. CDR3 length equals 16 residues. From germline, CDR1 is MDHEN and CDR2 SYDVKM. CDR3 protein: CASRHHGTSGNYEQYF. Looking up the rest from reference TRBV28 and TRBJ2-7 gives the full variable domain: DVKVTQSSRYLVKRTGEKVFLECVQDMDHENMFWYRQDPGLGLRLIYFSYDVKMKEKGDIPEGYSVSREKKERFSLILESASTNQTSMYLCASRHHGTSGNYEQYFGPGTRLTVT.

This CDR3 reads CASSLAGDVNEQFF. This chain connects TRBV28 to TRBJ2-1; with no DNA, the TCRdb D assignment of TRBD1 cannot be verified. This CDR3 has 14 residues. Germline CDR1 is MDHEN and CDR2 is SYDVKM. Using reference TRBV28 and TRBJ2-1 for the parts outside the CDR3, the full variable domain is DVKVTQSSRYLVKRTGEKVFLECVQDMDHENMFWYRQDPGLGLRLIYFSYDVKMKEKGDIPEGYSVSREKKERFSLILESASTNQTSMYLCASSLAGDVNEQFFGPGTRLTVL.

This rearrangement joins TRBV29-1 to TRBJ2-7; TCRdb's D gene call, TRBD1, goes unchecked for lack of DNA. The CDR3 consists of 13 residues. The V gene's germline CDR1 is SQVTM and CDR2 ANQGSEA. CDR3 amino acids: CSVEESRGDEQYF.

The chain employs TRBV11-3 and TRBJ1-2; the D call from TCRdb, TRBD1, cannot be confirmed without DNA. The CDR3 sequence is 14 residues long. CDR1 and CDR2 from the germline V gene are SGHNT and YENEEA. The CDR3 reads CASSKQGGGYGYTF.

The genes are TRBV25-1 and TRBJ2-7; the TCRdb D gene call, TRBD1, has no DNA to confirm it. CDR3 length equals 13 residues. The germline V gene has CDR1 MGHDK and CDR2 SYGVNS. CDR3 sequence: CASRPPGSYEQYF.

CDR3 region: CASNTWTGADTQYF. The chain has TRBV7-2 and TRBJ2-3; TCRdb names TRBD1, which stays unverified in the absence of DNA. From germline, CDR1 is SGHTA and CDR2 FQGNSA. CDR3 length: 14 residues.

The chain combines TRBV25-1 with TRBJ2-5; the D call of TRBD1 rests on TCRdb alone, since no DNA is present to check it. CDR3 size: 14 residues. Germline-derived CDR1 and CDR2 are MGHDK and SYGVNS. The chain's CDR3 is CASSAPAGRETQYF.